This TCR beta chain was recorded in a study of shared clonotypes between healthy human individuals. The healthy adult donors were HIV-negative and reported no recent acute infections or vaccinations. Every contributor of samples was a Caucasian grown-up residing in Nashville, Tennessee. About this clone: What it recognizes is unknown.

The V end lost 0 bases, the J end lost 4 bases, and 9 bases lay between the germline ends. The CDR3 runs to 14 residues. From germline, CDR1 is MNHNY and CDR2 SVGAGI (reference sequence). Findings and limits, study-wide: A handful of donors showed sharing of approximately 5% of naive CD4 clonotypes.

Profiled with immunoSEQ multiplex PCR; TCRdb holds only in-frame clones, not every one. The profile shows about 380,000 clones, 96% of them singletons. Sequencing was performed on memory CD8+ T cells sorted from blood. The subset: CD45RO+ cells pooled with CCR7-negative TemRA cells. V usage is TRBV6-6 and J usage is TRBJ1-2, with TRBD1 as a possible D gene (6 bases). This clonotype was sampled from a man in his thirties or forties in good health. CDR3 DNA: TGTGCCAGCAGTTACTCAGGGACATTCTATGGCTACACCTTC. Translation: CASSYSGTFYGYTF.